A single T cell receptor beta chain is shown here with its context. Produced via immunoSEQ multiplex PCR; TCRdb's table is partial and in-frame only. The sample shows roughly 290,000 clones, roughly 84% of them seen only once. The sample originates from a study of blood T cell repertoires in COVID-19. Whole-study context: Sample material is recorded as cDNA or gDNA derived from T cells, B-cell-depleted T cells, or PBMCs.

Germline loops: CDR1 MDHEN, CDR2 SYDVKM. The CDR3 runs to 14 residues. Between the trimmed V and J ends, which lost 2 bases and 1 base, there was a span of 8 bases. Material: peripheral blood. This receptor was taken from a person between 65 and 80 years old with COVID-19, enrolled during active disease. This chain uses TRBV28 with TRBJ1-1; the D gene is possibly TRBD1 (6 bases). CDR3 DNA: TGTGCCAGCAGTTTACCGGGACAGAACACTGAAGCTTTCTTT. This sequence encodes CASSLPGQNTEAFF.